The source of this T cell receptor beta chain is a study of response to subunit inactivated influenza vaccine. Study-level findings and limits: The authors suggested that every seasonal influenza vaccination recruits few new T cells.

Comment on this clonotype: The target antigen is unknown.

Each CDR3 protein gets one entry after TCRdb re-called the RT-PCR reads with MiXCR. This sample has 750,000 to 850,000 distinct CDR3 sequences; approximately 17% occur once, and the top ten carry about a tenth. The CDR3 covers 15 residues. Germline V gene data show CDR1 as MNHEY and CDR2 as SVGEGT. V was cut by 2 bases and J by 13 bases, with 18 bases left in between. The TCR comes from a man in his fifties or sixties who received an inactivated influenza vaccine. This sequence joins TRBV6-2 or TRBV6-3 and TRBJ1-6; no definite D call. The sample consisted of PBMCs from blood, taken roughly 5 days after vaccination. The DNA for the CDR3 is TGTGCCAGCAGTTACCCCGGGATGCCTCCCTCGCCCCTCCACTTT. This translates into CASSYPGMPPSPLHF.